This is a list of T cell receptor beta chains from one sample in a study of CXCR3-negative and CXCR3-positive naive CD8 T cells. Each CDR3 protein gets one entry in TCRdb, which reprocessed the 5' RACE reads and gives no DNA. The specimen's table records some 150,000 distinct CDR3 sequences. What was sequenced was naive CXCR3+ CD8+ T cells from blood. These receptors all come from a human donor in good health. Some clones in this sample may be carry-over from other donors' samples. CDR3s include the opening cysteine and the closing phenylalanine or tryptophan.

v_call: TRBV5-5; j_call: TRBJ2-7; cdr3_aa: CASSLDPPTVEQYF
v_call: TRBV6-4; j_call: TRBJ2-2; cdr3_aa: CASTDGMTGELFF
v_call: TRBV6-2/TRBV6-3; j_call: TRBJ1-1; cdr3_aa: CASTLDREAFF
v_call: TRBV6-6; j_call: TRBJ2-1; cdr3_aa: CASSYLAGDEQFF
v_call: TRBV13; j_call: TRBJ1-1; cdr3_aa: CASSFDRGGSEAFF
v_call: TRBV5-1; j_call: TRBJ2-1; cdr3_aa: CASSLGWGEGRYNEQFF
v_call: TRBV5-5; j_call: TRBJ2-7; cdr3_aa: CASSLWAGTSYEQYF
v_call: TRBV10-1; j_call: TRBJ1-2; cdr3_aa: CASSRTANYGYTF
v_call: TRBV11-2; j_call: TRBJ2-1; cdr3_aa: CASSLVVGQGLNNEQFF
v_call: TRBV9; j_call: TRBJ2-1; cdr3_aa: CASSPRDGYNEQFF
v_call: TRBV7-2; j_call: TRBJ2-5; cdr3_aa: CASSFSGLAAKETQYF
v_call: TRBV29-1; j_call: TRBJ2-2; cdr3_aa: CSVLYTGELFF
v_call: TRBV4-1; j_call: TRBJ2-7; cdr3_aa: CASSRKQGALNEQYF
v_call: TRBV27; j_call: TRBJ1-5; cdr3_aa: CASSGAWSQPQHF
v_call: TRBV29-1; j_call: TRBJ1-6; cdr3_aa: CSAKMGDSPLHF
v_call: TRBV5-5; j_call: TRBJ2-7; cdr3_aa: CASSWTGGPYEQYF
v_call: TRBV4-2; j_call: TRBJ2-1; cdr3_aa: CASSQEYRPGNYNEQFF
v_call: TRBV29-1; j_call: TRBJ2-1; cdr3_aa: CSVDRDGNEQFF
v_call: TRBV7-9; j_call: TRBJ2-7; cdr3_aa: CAGPHTGSNYEQYF
v_call: TRBV14; j_call: TRBJ1-1; cdr3_aa: CASSRLGTGLGEAFF
v_call: TRBV10-3; j_call: TRBJ2-3; cdr3_aa: CAISDRLAELTDTQYF
v_call: TRBV7-3; j_call: TRBJ1-5; cdr3_aa: CASSLIQFRGANQPQHF
v_call: TRBV10-3; j_call: TRBJ2-7; cdr3_aa: CAISEEDYYEQYF
v_call: TRBV7-9; j_call: TRBJ2-7; cdr3_aa: CASSSPDREGYEQYF
v_call: TRBV29-1; j_call: TRBJ2-7; cdr3_aa: CSVAQSGQGKARRYEQYF
v_call: TRBV10-3; j_call: TRBJ1-1; cdr3_aa: CAIKVDGTVNTEAFF
v_call: TRBV11-2; j_call: TRBJ2-1; cdr3_aa: CASSYPGTSYHNEQFF
v_call: TRBV25-1; j_call: TRBJ2-6; cdr3_aa: CASSDVREDPSGANVLTF
v_call: TRBV2; j_call: TRBJ2-2; cdr3_aa: CASGRDTTGELFF
v_call: TRBV7-2; j_call: TRBJ2-7; cdr3_aa: CASSQLSGVGEQYF
v_call: TRBV29-1; j_call: TRBJ2-2; cdr3_aa: CSVIRGPERELFF
v_call: TRBV6-5; j_call: TRBJ2-3; cdr3_aa: CASSRLAGSTDTQYF
v_call: TRBV11-2; j_call: TRBJ2-1; cdr3_aa: CASSLDLGAGGNNEQFF
v_call: TRBV4-1; j_call: TRBJ2-1; cdr3_aa: CVSSQPGGPYNEQFF
v_call: TRBV5-1; j_call: TRBJ1-5; cdr3_aa: CASSPGTGDQPQHF
v_call: TRBV2; j_call: TRBJ2-3; cdr3_aa: CASLDTLGTDTQYF
v_call: TRBV28; j_call: TRBJ2-5; cdr3_aa: CASSKAGQEEETQYF
v_call: TRBV19; j_call: TRBJ2-1; cdr3_aa: CASSIGTTGVGNEQFF
v_call: TRBV7-9; j_call: TRBJ2-3; cdr3_aa: CASSGGARGTDTQYF
v_call: TRBV7-9; j_call: TRBJ2-4; cdr3_aa: CASSLGGGFGNIQYF
v_call: TRBV13; j_call: TRBJ2-1; cdr3_aa: CASSPTGTSGSYNEQFF
v_call: TRBV27; j_call: TRBJ2-1; cdr3_aa: CASSHRDYDLGEQFF
v_call: TRBV7-9; j_call: TRBJ1-4; cdr3_aa: CASSLGTGGVDEKLFF
v_call: TRBV20-1; j_call: TRBJ2-7; cdr3_aa: CSASGTSDYEQYF